This passage covers 4 T cell receptor beta chains from one sample sequenced in a study of technical replicates of blood from a few donors. Assay: immunoSEQ multiplex PCR; the TCRdb copy retains only in-frame clones and omits some. The profile shows about 68,000 clones, approximately 97% of them singletons. Sequenced input: T cells isolated from PBMCs. These receptors were obtained from a human donor in good health.

CDR3 DNA sequence: TGTGCCAGCAGCGTGGCTGATGACTATGGCTACACCTTC. Translating gives CASSVADDYGYTF. The J gene is TRBJ1-2, the V gene TRBV9; D uncertain. The germline V gene has CDR1 SGDLS and CDR2 YYNGEE. This CDR3 has 13 residues. The V end was cut by 2 bases, the J end by 3 bases, with 8 bases between.

The genes are TRBV7-9 and TRBJ2-7; 8 nucleotides line up with TRBD2. Losses at the gene ends were 3 bases for V and 4 bases for J; bases not matched to a gene: 8. CDR3 size: 15 residues. CDR1 SEHNR and CDR2 FQNEAQ come from the germline V gene (reference sequence). For the CDR3, the DNA is TGTGCCAGCAGCTTGTCGCGGAGCGGGGGTTACGAGCAGTACTTC. This codes for CASSLSRSGGYEQYF.

This clone appeared once. The chain combines TRBV29-1 with TRBJ2-1; 7 nucleotides agree with TRBD1. V lost 2 bases to trimming and J lost 9 bases; unmatched junction nucleotides: 4. The CDR3 consists of 12 residues. Germline lookup yields CDR1 SQVTM and CDR2 ANQGSEA. CDR3 nucleotide sequence: TGCAGCGTTGAAAAGACAGGGCCTGAGCAGTTCTTC. This gives the protein CSVEKTGPEQFF.

The chain is built from TRBV4-1 and TRBJ2-1, with 9 positions matching TRBD2. The length of the CDR3 is 15 residues. The V gene's germline CDR1 is MGHRA and CDR2 YSYEKL. With V trimmed by 3 bases and J by 3 bases, 3 bases remained unmatched. The CDR3 coding sequence is TGCGCCAGCAGCCAGAGACTAGCGGACTACAATGAGCAGTTCTTC. This codes for CASSQRLADYNEQFF.